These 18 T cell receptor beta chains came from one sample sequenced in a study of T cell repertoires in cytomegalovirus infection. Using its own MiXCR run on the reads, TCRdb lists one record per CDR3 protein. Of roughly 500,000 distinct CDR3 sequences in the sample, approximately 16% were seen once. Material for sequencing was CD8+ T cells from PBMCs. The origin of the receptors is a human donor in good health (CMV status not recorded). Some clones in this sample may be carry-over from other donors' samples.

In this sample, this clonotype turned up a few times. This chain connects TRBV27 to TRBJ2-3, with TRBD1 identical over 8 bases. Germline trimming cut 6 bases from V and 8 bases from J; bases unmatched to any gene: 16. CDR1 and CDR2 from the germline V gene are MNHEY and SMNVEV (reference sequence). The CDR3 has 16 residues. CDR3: CASRNGQGLLYGTQYF. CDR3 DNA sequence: TGTGCCAGCAGGAATGGACAGGGTTTGCTTTACGGTACGCAGTATTTT.

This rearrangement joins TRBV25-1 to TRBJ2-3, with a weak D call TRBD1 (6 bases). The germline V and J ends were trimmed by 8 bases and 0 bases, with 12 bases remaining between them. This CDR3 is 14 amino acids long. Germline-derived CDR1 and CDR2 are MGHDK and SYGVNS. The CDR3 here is CASSYRDSTDTQYF. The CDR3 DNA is TGTGCCAGCTCCTACAGGGATAGCACAGATACGCAGTATTTT.

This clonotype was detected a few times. The CDR3 protein is CASSVAGGVGTGELFF. CDR3 nucleotide sequence: TGTGCCAGCAGCGTAGCAGGGGGAGTCGGGACCGGGGAGCTGTTTTTT. V usage is TRBV9 and J usage is TRBJ2-2, with 7 bases identical to TRBD1. Germline V gene data show CDR1 as SGDLS and CDR2 as YYNGEE. The CDR3 runs to 16 residues. V shed 0 bases and J 5 bases; nucleotides not matched to a gene: 7.

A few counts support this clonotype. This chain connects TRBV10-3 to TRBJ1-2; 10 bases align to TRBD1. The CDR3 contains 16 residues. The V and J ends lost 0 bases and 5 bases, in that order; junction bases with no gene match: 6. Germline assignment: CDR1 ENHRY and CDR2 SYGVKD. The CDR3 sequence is CAISESMDRGVYGYTF. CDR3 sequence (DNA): TGTGCCATCAGTGAGTCGATGGACAGGGGGGTTTATGGCTACACCTTC.

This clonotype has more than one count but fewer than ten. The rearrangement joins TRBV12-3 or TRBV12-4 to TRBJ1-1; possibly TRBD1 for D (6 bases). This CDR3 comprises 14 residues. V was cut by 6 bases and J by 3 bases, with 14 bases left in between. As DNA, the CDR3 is TGTGCCAGCAGAACAGGGTTTGCGGACACTGAAGCTTTCTTT. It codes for CASRTGFADTEAFF.

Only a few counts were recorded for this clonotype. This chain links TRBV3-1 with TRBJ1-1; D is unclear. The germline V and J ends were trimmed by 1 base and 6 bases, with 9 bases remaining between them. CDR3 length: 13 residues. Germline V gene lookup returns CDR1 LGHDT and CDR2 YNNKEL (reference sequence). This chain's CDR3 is CASSQVTPAEAFF. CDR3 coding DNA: TGTGCCAGCAGCCAAGTAACACCCGCTGAAGCTTTCTTT.

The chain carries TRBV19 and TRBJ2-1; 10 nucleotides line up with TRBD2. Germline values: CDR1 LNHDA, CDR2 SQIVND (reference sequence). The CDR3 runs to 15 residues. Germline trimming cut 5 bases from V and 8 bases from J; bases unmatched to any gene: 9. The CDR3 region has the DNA TGTGCCAGTAGTGAACTGGCTAGCGGGAGATATGAGCAGTTCTTC. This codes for CASSELASGRYEQFF.

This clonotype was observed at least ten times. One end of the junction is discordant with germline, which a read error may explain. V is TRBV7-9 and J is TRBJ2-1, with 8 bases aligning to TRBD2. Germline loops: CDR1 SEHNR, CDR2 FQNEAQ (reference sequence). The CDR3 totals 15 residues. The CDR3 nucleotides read TGTGCCAGCAGCCTAGCGGGTCCAAGGTACAATGAGCAGTTCTTC. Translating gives CASSLAGPRYNEQFF.

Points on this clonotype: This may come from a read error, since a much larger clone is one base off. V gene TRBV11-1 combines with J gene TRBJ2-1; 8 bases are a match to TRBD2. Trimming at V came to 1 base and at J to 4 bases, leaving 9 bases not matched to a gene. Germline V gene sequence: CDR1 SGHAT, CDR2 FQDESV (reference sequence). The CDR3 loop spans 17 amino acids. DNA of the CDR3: TGTGCCAGCAGCTTAGAGTACTATCGGGAGGGTTACAATGAGCAGTTCTTC. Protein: CASSLEYYREGYNEQFF. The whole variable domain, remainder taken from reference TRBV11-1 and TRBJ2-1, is EAEVAQSPRYKITEKSQAVAFWCDPISGHATLYWYRQILGQGPELLVQFQDESVVDDSQLPKDRFSAERLKGVDSTLKIQPAELGDSAMYLCASSLEYYREGYNEQFFGPGTRLTVL.

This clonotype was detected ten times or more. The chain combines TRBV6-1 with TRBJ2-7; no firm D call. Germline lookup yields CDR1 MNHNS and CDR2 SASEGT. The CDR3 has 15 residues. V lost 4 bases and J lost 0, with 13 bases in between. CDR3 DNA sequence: TGTGCCAGCAGTGCCCCTCTGAGGAGCTCCTACGAGCAGTACTTC. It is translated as CASSAPLRSSYEQYF.

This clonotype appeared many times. DNA of the CDR3: TGTGCCAGCAGCTTAGTTCAGGGAGACGAAAAACTGTTTTTT. Amino acids: CASSLVQGDEKLFF. The V and J genes are TRBV7-9 and TRBJ1-4, with D possibly being TRBD1 (5 bases). The CDR3 has 14 amino acids. Germline V gene lookup returns CDR1 SEHNR and CDR2 FQNEAQ (reference sequence). The V and J ends lost 1 base and 8 bases respectively, with 11 bases between them.

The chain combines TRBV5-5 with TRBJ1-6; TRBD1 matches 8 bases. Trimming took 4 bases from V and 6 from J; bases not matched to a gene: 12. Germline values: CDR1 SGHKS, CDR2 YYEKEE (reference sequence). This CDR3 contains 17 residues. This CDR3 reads CASSVEYLDRVNSPLHF. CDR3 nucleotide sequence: TGTGCCAGCAGCGTAGAATATTTGGACAGGGTTAATTCACCCCTCCACTTT.

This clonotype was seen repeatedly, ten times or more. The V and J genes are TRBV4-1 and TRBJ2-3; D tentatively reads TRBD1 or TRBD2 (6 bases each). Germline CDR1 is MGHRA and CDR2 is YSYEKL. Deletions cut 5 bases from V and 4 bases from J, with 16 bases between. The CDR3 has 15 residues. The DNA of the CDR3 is TGCGCCAGCAGCGCCGACACGGGGGCCCCAGATACGCAGTATTTT. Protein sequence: CASSADTGAPDTQYF.

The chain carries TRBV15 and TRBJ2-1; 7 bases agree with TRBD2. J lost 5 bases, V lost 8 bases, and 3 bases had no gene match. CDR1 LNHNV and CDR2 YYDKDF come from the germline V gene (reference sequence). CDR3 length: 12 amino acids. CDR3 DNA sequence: TGTGCCACCGAGACTAGCAACAATGAGCAGTTCTTC. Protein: CATETSNNEQFF.

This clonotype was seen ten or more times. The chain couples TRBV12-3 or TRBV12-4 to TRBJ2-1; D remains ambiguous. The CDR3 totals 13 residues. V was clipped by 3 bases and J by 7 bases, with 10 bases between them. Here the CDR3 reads CASSFTVENEQFF. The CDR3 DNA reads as TGTGCCAGCAGTTTTACAGTAGAAAATGAGCAGTTCTTC.

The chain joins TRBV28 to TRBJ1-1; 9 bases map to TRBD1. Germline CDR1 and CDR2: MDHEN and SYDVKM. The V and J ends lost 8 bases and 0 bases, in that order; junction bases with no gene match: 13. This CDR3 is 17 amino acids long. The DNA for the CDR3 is TGTGCCAGCTTGCCCCGGGACAGGGCCAAAATGAACACTGAAGCTTTCTTT. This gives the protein CASLPRDRAKMNTEAFF.

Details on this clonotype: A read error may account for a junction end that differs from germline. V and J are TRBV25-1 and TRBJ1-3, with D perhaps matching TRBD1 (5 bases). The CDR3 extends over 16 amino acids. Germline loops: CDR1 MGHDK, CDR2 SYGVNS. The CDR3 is CASSPPGGYSGNTVYF. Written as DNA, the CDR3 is TGTGCCAGCAGTCCCCCTGGGGGATACTCTGGAAACACCGTATATTTT. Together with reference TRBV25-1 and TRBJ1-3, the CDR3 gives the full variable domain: EADIYQTPRYLVIGTGKKITLECSQTMGHDKMYWYQQDPGMELHLIHYSYGVNSTEKGDLSSESTVSRIRTEHFPLTLESARPSHTSQYLCASSPPGGYSGNTVYFGEGSWLTVV.

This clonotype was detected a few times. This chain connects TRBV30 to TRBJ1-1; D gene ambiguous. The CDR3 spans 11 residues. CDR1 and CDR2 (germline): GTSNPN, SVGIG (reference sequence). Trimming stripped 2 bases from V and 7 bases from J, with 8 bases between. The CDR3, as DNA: TGTGCCTGGAGTCTGGCCGGTGAAGCTTTCTTT. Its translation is CAWSLAGEAFF.